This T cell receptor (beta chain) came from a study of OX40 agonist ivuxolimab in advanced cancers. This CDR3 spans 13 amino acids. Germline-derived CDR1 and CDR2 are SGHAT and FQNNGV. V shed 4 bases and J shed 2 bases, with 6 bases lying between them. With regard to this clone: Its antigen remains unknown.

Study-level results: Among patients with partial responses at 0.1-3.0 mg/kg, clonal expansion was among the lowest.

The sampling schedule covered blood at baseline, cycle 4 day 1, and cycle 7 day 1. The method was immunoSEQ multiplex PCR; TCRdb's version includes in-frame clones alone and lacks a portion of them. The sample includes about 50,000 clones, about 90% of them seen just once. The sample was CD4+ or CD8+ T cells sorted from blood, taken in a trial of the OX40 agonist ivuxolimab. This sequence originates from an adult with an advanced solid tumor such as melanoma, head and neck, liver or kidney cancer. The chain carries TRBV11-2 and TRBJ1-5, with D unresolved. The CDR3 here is CASSSRGNQPQHF. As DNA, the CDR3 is TGTGCCAGCAGCTCGAGAGGCAATCAGCCCCAGCATTTT.